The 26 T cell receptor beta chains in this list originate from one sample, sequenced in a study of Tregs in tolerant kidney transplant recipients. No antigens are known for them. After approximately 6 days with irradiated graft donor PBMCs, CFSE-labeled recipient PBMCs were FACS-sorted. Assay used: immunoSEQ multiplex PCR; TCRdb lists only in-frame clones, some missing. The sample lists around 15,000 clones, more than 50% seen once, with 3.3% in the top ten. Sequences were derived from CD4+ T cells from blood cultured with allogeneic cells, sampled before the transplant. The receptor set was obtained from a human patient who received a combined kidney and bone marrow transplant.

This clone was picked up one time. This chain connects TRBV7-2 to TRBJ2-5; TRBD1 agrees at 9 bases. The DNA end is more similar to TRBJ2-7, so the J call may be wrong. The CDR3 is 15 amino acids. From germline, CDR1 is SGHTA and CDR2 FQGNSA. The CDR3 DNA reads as TGTGCCAGCAGCTTTATCGGGACAGGGTCCTACGAGCAGTACTTC. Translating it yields CASSFIGTGSYEQYF.

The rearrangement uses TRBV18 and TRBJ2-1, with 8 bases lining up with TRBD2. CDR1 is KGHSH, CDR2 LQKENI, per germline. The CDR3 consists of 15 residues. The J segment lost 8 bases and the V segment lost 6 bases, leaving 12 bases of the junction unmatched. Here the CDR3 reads CASSSGIAGRDEQFF. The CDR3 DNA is TGTGCCAGCTCGTCGGGGATAGCGGGGAGGGATGAGCAGTTCTTC.

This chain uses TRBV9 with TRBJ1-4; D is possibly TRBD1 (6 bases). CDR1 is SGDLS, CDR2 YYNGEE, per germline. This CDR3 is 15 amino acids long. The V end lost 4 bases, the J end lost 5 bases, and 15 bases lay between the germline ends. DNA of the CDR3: TGTGCCAGCAGCCCCAGGGGTGGGTTGAATGAAAAACTGTTTTTT. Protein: CASSPRGGLNEKLFF.

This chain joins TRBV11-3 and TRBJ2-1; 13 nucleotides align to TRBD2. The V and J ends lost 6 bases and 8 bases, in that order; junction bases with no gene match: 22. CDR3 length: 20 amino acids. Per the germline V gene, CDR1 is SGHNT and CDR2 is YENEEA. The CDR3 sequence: CASSRLPGLAGYRGVDEQFF. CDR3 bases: TGTGCCAGCAGTAGGCTCCCGGGACTAGCGGGATATAGGGGAGTCGATGAGCAGTTCTTC.

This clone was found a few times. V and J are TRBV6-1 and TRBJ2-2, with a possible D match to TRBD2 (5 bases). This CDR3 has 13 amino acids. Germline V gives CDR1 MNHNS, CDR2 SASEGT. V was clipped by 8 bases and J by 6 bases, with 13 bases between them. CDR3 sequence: CASETGYSGELFF. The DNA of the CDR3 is TGTGCCAGCGAAACGGGGTATTCCGGGGAGCTGTTTTTT.

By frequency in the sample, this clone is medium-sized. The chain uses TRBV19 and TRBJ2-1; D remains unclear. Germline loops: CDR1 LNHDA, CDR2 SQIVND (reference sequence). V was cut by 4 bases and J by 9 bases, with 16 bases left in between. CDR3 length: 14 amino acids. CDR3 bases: TGTGCCAGTAGTACCCCTGGGTTAGGCGGTGAGCAGTTCTTC. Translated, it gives CASSTPGLGGEQFF. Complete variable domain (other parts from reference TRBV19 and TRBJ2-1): DGGITQSPKYLFRKEGQNVTLSCEQNLNHDAMYWYRQDPGQGLRLIYYSQIVNDFQKGDIAEGYSVSREKKESFPLTVTSAQKNPTAFYLCASSTPGLGGEQFFGPGTRLTVL.

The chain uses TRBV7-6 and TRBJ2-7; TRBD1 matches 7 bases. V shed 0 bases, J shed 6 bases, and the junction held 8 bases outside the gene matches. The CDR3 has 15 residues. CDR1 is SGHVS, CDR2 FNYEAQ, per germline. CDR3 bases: TGTGCCAGCAGCTTAGCCATAGGACAGGACCCCGAGCAGTACTTC. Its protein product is CASSLAIGQDPEQYF.

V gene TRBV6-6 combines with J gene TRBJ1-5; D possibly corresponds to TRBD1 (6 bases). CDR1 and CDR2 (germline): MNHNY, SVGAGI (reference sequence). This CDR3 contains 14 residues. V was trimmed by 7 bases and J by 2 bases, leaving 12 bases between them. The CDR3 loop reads CASNSGAGNQPQHF. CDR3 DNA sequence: TGTGCCAGCAACTCAGGGGCGGGCAATCAGCCCCAGCATTTT.

CDR3 DNA sequence: TGTGCCAGCAGCTTACTGGGCGGGGGGCAGTACGAGCAGTACTTC. As protein: CASSLLGGGQYEQYF. V and J are TRBV7-3 and TRBJ2-7, with TRBD2 matching over 8 bases. J was trimmed by 4 bases and V by 2 bases; bases with no gene match: 7. CDR1 and CDR2 from the germline V gene are SGHTA and FQGTGA. This CDR3 contains 15 residues.

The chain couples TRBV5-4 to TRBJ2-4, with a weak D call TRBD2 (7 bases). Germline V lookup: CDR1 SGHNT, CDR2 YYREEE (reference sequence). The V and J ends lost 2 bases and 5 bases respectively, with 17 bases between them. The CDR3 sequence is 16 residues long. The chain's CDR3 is CASSLGGAGGENIQYF. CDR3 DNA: TGTGCCAGCAGCTTAGGGGGGGCAGGTGGGGAAAACATTCAGTACTTC.

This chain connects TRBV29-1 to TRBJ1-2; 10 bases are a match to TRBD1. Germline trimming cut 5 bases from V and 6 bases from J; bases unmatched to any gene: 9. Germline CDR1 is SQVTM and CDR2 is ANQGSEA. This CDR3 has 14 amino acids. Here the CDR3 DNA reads TGCAGCGTTTCCTATGGACAGGGGGAACATGGCTACACCTTC. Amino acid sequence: CSVSYGQGEHGYTF.

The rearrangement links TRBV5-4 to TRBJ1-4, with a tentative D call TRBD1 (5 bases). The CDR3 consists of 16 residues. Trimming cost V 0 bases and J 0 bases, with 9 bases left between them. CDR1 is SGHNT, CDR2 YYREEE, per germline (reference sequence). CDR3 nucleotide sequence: TGTGCCAGCAGCTTGGGATCGGGGGCAACTAATGAAAAACTGTTTTTT. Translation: CASSLGSGATNEKLFF.

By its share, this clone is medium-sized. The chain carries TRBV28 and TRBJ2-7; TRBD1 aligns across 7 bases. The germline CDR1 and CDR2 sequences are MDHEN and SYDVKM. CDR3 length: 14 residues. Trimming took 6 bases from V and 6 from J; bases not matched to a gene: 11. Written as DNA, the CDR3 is TGTGCCAGCAGCTCCATGACAGGGAATATCGAGCAGTACTTC. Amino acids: CASSSMTGNIEQYF.

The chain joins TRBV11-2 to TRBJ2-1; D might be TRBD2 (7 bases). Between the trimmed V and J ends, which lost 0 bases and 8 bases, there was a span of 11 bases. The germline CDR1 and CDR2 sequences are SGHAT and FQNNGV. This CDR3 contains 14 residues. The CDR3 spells CASSLESGGDEQFF. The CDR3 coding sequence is TGTGCCAGCAGCTTAGAATCGGGGGGCGATGAGCAGTTCTTC.

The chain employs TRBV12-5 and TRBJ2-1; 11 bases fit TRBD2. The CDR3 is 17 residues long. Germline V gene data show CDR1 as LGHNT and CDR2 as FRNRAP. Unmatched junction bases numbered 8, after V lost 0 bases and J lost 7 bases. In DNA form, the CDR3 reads TGTGCTAGTGGTTTGGTACATACTAGCGGGAGTGTGAATGAGCAGTTCTTC. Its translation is CASGLVHTSGSVNEQFF.

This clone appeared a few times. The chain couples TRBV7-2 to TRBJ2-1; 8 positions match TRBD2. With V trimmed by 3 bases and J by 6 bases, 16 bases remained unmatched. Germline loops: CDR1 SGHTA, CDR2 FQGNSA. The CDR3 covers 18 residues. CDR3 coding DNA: TGTGCCAGCAGCTTCCGATCCCCGACTAGCGCGACCTTCAATGAGCAGTTCTTC. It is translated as CASSFRSPTSATFNEQFF. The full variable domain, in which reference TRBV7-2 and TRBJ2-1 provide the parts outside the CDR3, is GAGVSQSPSNKVTEKGKDVELRCDPISGHTALYWYRQSLGQGLEFLIYFQGNSAPDKSGLPSDRFSAERTGGSVSTLTIQRTQQEDSAVYLCASSFRSPTSATFNEQFFGPGTRLTVL.

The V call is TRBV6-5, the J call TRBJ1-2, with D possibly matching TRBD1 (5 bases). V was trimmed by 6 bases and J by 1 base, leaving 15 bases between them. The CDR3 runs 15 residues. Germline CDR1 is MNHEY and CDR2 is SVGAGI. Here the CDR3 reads CASRSGNHFNYGYTF. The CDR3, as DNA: TGTGCCAGCAGGTCAGGGAATCACTTTAACTATGGCTACACCTTC.

The CDR3 loop is CASSQGLAGITDTQYF. The CDR3 nucleotides read TGTGCCAGCAGCCAGGGACTAGCGGGGATCACAGATACGCAGTATTTT. This chain links TRBV7-3 with TRBJ2-3; TRBD2 matches at 13 bases. The V segment lost 5 bases and the J segment 2 bases; nucleotides outside the gene matches: 4. From germline, CDR1 is SGHTA and CDR2 FQGTGA. The CDR3 contains 16 residues.

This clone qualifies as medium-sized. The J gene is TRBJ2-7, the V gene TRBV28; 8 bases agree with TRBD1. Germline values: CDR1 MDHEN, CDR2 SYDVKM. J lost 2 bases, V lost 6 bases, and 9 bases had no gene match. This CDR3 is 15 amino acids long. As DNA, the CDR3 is TGTGCCAGCAGCCTCTTCCAGGGGGCGACCTACGAGCAGTACTTC. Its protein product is CASSLFQGATYEQYF.

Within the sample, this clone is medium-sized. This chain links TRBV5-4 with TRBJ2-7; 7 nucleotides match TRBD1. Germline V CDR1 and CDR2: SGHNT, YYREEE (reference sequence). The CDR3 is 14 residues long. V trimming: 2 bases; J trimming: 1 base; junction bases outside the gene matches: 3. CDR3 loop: CASSFPGGSYEQYF. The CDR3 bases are TGTGCCAGCAGCTTCCCAGGGGGATCCTACGAGCAGTACTTC. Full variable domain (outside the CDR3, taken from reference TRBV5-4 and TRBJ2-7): ETGVTQSPTHLIKTRGQQVTLRCSSQSGHNTVSWYQQALGQGPQFIFQYYREEENGRGNFPPRFSGLQFPNYSSELNVNALELDDSALYLCASSFPGGSYEQYFGPGTRLTVT.

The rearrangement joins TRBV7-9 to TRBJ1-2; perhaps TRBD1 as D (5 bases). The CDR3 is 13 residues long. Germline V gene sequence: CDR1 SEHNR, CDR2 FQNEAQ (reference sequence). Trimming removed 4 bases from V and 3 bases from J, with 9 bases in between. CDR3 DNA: TGTGCCAGCAGCTCGCGGACACACTATGGCTACACCTTC. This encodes CASSSRTHYGYTF.

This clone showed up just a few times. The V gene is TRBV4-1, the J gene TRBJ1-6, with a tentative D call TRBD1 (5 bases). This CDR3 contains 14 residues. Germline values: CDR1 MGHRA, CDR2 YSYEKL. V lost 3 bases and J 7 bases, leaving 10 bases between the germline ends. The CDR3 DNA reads TGCGCCAGCAGCCACCCAGGGAGGAATTCACCCCTCCACTTT. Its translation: CASSHPGRNSPLHF.

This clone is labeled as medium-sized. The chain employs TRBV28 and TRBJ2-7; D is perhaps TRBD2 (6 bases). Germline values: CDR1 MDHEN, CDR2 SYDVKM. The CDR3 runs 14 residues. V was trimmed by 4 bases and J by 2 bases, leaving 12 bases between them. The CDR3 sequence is CASSSGGGTYEQYF. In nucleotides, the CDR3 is TGTGCCAGCAGTTCCGGGGGTGGGACCTACGAGCAGTACTTC.

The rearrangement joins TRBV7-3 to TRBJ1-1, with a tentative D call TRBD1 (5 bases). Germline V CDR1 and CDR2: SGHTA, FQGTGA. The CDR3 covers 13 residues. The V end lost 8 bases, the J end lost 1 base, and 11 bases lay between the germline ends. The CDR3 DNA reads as TGTGCCAGCCCCGTGGGGGGGAACACTGAAGCTTTCTTT. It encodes CASPVGGNTEAFF.

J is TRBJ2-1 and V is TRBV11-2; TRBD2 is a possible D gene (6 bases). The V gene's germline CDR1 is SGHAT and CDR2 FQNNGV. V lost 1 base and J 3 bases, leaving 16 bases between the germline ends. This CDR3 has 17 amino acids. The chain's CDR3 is CASSLGGVQAGYNEQFF. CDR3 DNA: TGTGCCAGCAGCTTAGGGGGGGTACAGGCGGGCTACAATGAGCAGTTCTTC.

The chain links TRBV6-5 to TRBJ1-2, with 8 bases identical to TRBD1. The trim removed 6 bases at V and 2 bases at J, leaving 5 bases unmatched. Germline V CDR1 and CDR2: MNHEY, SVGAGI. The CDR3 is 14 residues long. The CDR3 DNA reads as TGTGCCAGCAGACCCGGACAGGGAAACTATGGCTACACCTTC. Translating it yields CASRPGQGNYGYTF.